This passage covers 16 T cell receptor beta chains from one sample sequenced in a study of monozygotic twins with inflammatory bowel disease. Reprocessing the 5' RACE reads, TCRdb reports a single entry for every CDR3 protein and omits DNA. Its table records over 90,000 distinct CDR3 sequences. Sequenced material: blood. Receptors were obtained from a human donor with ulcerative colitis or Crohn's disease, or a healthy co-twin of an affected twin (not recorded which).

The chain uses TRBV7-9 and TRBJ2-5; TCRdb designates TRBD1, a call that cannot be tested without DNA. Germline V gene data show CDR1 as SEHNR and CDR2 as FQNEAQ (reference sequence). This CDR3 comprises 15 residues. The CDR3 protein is CASSRTGTAQETQYF.

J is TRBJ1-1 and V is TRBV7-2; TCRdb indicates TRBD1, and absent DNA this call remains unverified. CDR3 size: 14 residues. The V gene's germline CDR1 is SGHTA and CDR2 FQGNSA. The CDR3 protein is CASSTPDRYTEAFF.

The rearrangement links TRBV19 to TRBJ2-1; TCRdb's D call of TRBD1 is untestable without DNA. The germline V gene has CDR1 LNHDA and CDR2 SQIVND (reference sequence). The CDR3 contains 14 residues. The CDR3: CASTTGIAFNEQFF.

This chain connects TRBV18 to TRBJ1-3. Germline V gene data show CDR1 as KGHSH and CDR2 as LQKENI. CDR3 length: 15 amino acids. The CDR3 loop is CASSPETLKGNTIYF. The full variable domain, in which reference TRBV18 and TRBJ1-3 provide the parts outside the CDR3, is NAGVMQNPRHLVRRRGQEARLRCSPMKGHSHVYWYRQLPEEGLKFMVYLQKENIIDESGMPKERFSAEFPKEGPSILRIQQVVRGDSAAYFCASSPETLKGNTIYFGEGSWLTVV.

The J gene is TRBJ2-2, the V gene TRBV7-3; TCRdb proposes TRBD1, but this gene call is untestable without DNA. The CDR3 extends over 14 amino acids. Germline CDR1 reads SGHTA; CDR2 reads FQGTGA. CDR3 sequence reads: CASSRDSYTGELFF. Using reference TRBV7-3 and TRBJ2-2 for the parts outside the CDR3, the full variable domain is GAGVSQTPSNKVTEKGKYVELRCDPISGHTALYWYRQSLGQGPEFLIYFQGTGAADDSGLPNDRFFAVRPEGSVSTLKIQRTERGDSAVYLCASSRDSYTGELFFGEGSRLTVL.

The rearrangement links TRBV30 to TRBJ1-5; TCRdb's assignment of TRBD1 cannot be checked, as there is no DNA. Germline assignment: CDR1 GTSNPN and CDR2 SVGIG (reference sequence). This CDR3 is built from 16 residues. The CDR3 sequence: CAWMILTGGCNQPQHF.

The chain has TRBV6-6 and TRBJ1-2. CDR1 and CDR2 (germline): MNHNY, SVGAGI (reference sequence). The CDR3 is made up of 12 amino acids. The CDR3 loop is CASSSSNYGYTF.

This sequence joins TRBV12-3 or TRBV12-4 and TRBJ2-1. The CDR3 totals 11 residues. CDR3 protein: CASSRTDEQFF.

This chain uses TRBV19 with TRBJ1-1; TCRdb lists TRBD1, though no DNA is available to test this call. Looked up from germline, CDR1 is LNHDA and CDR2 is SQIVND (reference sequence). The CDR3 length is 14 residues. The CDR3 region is CASRRDSLNTEAFF.

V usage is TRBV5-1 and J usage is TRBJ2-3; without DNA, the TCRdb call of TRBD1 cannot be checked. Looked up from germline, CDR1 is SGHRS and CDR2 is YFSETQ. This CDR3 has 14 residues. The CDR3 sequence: CASSQGQNTDTQYF.

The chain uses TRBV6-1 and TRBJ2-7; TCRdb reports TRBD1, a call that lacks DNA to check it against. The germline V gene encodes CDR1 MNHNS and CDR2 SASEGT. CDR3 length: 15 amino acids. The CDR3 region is CASRPRQGNSYEQYF.

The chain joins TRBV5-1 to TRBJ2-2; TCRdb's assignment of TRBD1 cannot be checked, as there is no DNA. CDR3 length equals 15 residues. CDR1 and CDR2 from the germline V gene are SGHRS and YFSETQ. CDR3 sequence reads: CASSTDRENTGELFF.

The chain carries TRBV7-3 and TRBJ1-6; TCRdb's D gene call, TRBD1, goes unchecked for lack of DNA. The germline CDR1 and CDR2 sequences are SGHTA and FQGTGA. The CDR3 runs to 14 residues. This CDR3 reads CASSFGAEVSPLHF.

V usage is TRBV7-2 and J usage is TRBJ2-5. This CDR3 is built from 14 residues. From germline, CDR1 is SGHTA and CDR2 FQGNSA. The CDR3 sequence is CASSYTRLQETQYF.

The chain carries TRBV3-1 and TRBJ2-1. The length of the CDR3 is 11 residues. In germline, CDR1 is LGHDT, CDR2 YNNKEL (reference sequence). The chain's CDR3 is CGSSQGGEQFF.

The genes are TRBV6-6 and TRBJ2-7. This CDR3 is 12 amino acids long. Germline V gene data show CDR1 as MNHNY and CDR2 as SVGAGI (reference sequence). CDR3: CASSDQDYEQYF.